What follows describes a single TCR beta chain. Its antigen is unknown. Unstimulated Tregs (CD4+CD25+CD127-) and CD4+CD25- non-Tregs were sorted from PBMCs. The data stem from a study of Tregs in tolerant kidney transplant recipients. Study outcomes and limitations: Biological reproducibility was not directly addressed in this study.

Measured with immunoSEQ multiplex PCR; TCRdb has only the in-frame clones, and not every one. The sample has about 73,000 clones; 98% are singletons. The source of this sequence is a human donor who received a combined kidney and bone marrow transplant. The sequencing used CD4+ T cells from blood, collected before the transplant.

Here the CDR3 reads CASSSSGGASLDTQYF. The CDR3 region has the DNA TGTGCCAGCAGTTCAAGCGGGGGGGCTTCGTTAGATACGCAGTATTTT. This rearrangement joins TRBV28 to TRBJ2-3, with TRBD2 matching over 10 bases. Germline V gene data show CDR1 as MDHEN and CDR2 as SYDVKM. V was pared by 4 bases and J by 5 bases, with 9 bases of the junction left unmatched. The CDR3 runs to 16 residues. Drawing the rest from reference TRBV28 and TRBJ2-3, the complete variable domain is DVKVTQSSRYLVKRTGEKVFLECVQDMDHENMFWYRQDPGLGLRLIYFSYDVKMKEKGDIPEGYSVSREKKERFSLILESASTNQTSMYLCASSSSGGASLDTQYFGPGTRLTVL.